This paragraph covers one TCR beta chain sequence. The antigen remains unidentified. Germline V lookup: CDR1 MGHDK, CDR2 SYGVNS. The CDR3 is 13 amino acids. J gave up 7 bases and V 4 bases, and 2 bases lay outside the gene matches. This record belongs to a study of T cell responses to AZD1222 COVID-19 vaccine. General study results and limits: There were mostly white British donors and more females than males, and clonal diversity was possibly underestimated. CD4 TCRs linked to vaccination spanned spike, dominating at 160-218 and 743-854. Only 5 or 6 people who got AZD1222 tested seropositive at baseline. Reportedly, nearly half of unique spike TCRs recognized epitopes outside B.1.351/B.1.1.7 mutations.

The assay was immunoSEQ multiplex PCR, and TCRdb's table has in-frame clones only and misses some. The sample carries 150,000 to 200,000 clones, roughly 91% recorded once. The source was peripheral blood, collected 28 days after the second AZD1222 dose. V gene TRBV25-1 combines with J gene TRBJ2-2; 8 nucleotides match TRBD2. The clonotype was recovered from an adult who received the AZD1222 COVID-19 vaccine. CDR3 loop: CASSVSGGGELFF. CDR3 in DNA: TGTGCCAGCAGTGTAAGCGGGGGCGGGGAGCTGTTTTTT.